This TCR beta chain stems from a study of CD8 T cells in ankylosing spondylitis. This clonotype was seen at least ten times. The ends were cut back, 4 bases at V and 4 bases at J, with 18 bases in the middle. The germline gives CDR1 SGHRS, CDR2 YFSETQ. This CDR3 is 17 amino acids long. TCRdb passed the 5' RACE reads through MiXCR, listing each CDR3 protein once. The sample yields 200,000 to 250,000 distinct CDR3 sequences, about 10% seen once. The TCR comes from a male donor with ankylosing spondylitis or in good health (not recorded which). Sequencing was carried out using blood, either unsorted or a sorted T cell fraction (not recorded which). V gene TRBV5-1 combines with J gene TRBJ1-6; D is possibly TRBD1 (5 bases). The CDR3 is CASSVGYRDAYNSPLHF. DNA of the CDR3: TGCGCCAGCAGCGTGGGATACCGGGACGCTTATAATTCACCCCTCCACTTT.